The T cell receptor (beta chain) under discussion was sequenced for a study of T-cell memory formation after mild COVID-19. TCRdb re-called the 5' RACE reads through MiXCR, storing one row per CDR3 protein. Of roughly 240,000 distinct CDR3 sequences listed, 15% to 20% are singletons. Germline values: CDR1 SGHTA, CDR2 FQGNSA. The V end lost 0 bases, the J end lost 7 bases, and 10 bases lay between the germline ends. The CDR3 loop spans 13 amino acids. The sample consisted of PBMCs or a T cell subset sorted from them (not recorded which). The receptor was derived from a man younger than 30 who had mild COVID-19 (a few samples of this study predate the infection). Cell type and time point are not known. The chain combines TRBV7-2 with TRBJ2-7; D is perhaps TRBD1 (5 bases). The CDR3: CASSLARHREQYF. The CDR3 DNA reads as TGTGCCAGCAGCTTAGCGCGGCACAGGGAGCAGTACTTC.